These 9 T cell receptor beta chains were all obtained from the same sample, sequenced in a study of blood T cell repertoires in COVID-19. Produced via immunoSEQ multiplex PCR; TCRdb's table is partial and in-frame only. The repertoire holds roughly 280,000 clones, with 80% to 90% as singletons. Specimen: peripheral blood. The origin of the receptors is a man aged 25-40 years with active or convalescent COVID-19.

The V call is TRBV7-8, the J call TRBJ1-5; D is ambiguous. Trimming stripped 5 bases from V and 2 bases from J, with 13 bases between. CDR3 length equals 15 residues. Per the germline V gene, CDR1 is SGHVS and CDR2 is FQNEAQ. CDR3 bases: TGTGCCAGCAGCCCCCGGCTTCGGGGCAATCAGCCCCAGCATTTT. Protein sequence: CASSPRLRGNQPQHF.

The chain has TRBV5-1 and TRBJ2-7; TRBD1 aligns across 9 bases. V was clipped by 3 bases and J by 4 bases; unmatched bases: 11. The CDR3 is 16 residues long. Germline values: CDR1 SGHRS, CDR2 YFSETQ. The CDR3 here is CASSSLTGQGIYEQYF. CDR3 sequence (DNA): TGCGCCAGCAGCTCCCTCACGGGACAGGGAATATACGAGCAGTACTTC.

The V call is TRBV30, the J call TRBJ1-3, with D possibly TRBD1 on 6 matching bases. V was cut by 2 bases and J by 0 bases, with 8 bases left in between. This CDR3 spans 14 amino acids. Looked up from germline, CDR1 is GTSNPN and CDR2 is SVGIG (reference sequence). The CDR3 DNA sequence: TGTGCCTGGAGTCAGGGGCACTCTGGAAACACCATATATTTT. This encodes CAWSQGHSGNTIYF.

V is TRBV10-1 and J is TRBJ1-2; TRBD1 agrees at 7 bases. V shed 5 bases, J shed 9 bases, and the junction held 6 bases outside the gene matches. The CDR3 covers 12 residues. The V gene's germline CDR1 is WNHNN and CDR2 SYGVQD (reference sequence). DNA for the CDR3: TGCGCCAGCAGTAAGGACAGGTCGAGCTACACCTTC. Residues: CASSKDRSSYTF.

This sequence joins TRBV19 and TRBJ2-2; TRBD1 might be the D (5 bases). The CDR3 is 14 amino acids. CDR1 is LNHDA and CDR2 is SQIVND in the germline V gene (reference sequence). Trimming cost V 7 bases and J 5 bases, with 14 bases left between them. Here the CDR3 reads CASKGRADTGELFF. CDR3 nucleotide sequence: TGTGCCAGTAAGGGCAGGGCTGATACCGGGGAGCTGTTTTTT.

This sequence joins TRBV7-9 and TRBJ1-2; tentative D call: TRBD1 (6 bases). The CDR3 totals 14 residues. Germline V gene sequence: CDR1 SEHNR, CDR2 FQNEAQ (reference sequence). With 1 base removed from V and 6 bases from J, the gap between germline ends came to 12 bases. CDR3 protein: CASSLVRGGDGYTF. As DNA, the CDR3 is TGTGCCAGCAGCTTAGTCAGGGGTGGTGATGGCTACACCTTC.

This clone turned up a few times. J is TRBJ1-5 and V is TRBV18; 7 positions agree with TRBD1. This CDR3 has 14 residues. Germline V gene lookup returns CDR1 KGHSH and CDR2 LQKENI. The ends lost 5 bases at V and 7 bases at J; junction bases unmatched: 8. The CDR3 DNA reads as TGTGCCAGCTCATTTAACAGGGGACGGCAGCCCCAGCATTTT. Its translation: CASSFNRGRQPQHF.

The chain is built from TRBV3-1 (or the pseudogene TRBV3-2) and TRBJ2-1; 15 nucleotides line up with TRBD2. The CDR3 is 18 residues long. Germline CDR1 is LGHDT and CDR2 is YNNKEL (reference sequence). V dropped 4 bases and J dropped 3; count of bases not matched to a gene: 7. Here the CDR3 reads CASSLLGLAGGDYNEQFF. The DNA of the CDR3 is TGTGCCAGCAGCCTCCTCGGACTAGCGGGGGGGGACTACAATGAGCAGTTCTTC.

V is TRBV27 and J is TRBJ2-1, with TRBD2 as a possible D gene (7 bases). The V gene lost 6 bases and the J gene lost 6 bases, with 18 bases spanning the gap. From germline, CDR1 is MNHEY and CDR2 SMNVEV (reference sequence). The CDR3 extends over 15 amino acids. CDR3 residues: CASRDRGGASNEQFF. The CDR3 DNA is TGTGCCAGCAGAGACCGTGGGGGGGCTAGCAATGAGCAGTTCTTC.